One sample yielded the 16 T cell receptor beta chains listed below, sequenced in a study of T cells after yellow fever vaccination (dated by TCRdb to the late 2010s). The library was made by 5' RACE. TCRdb lists the instrument as Illumina NovaSeq 6000. TCRdb's own reprocessing of the public reads used fastp at Q25 and MiXCR and kept productive beta chains. Identical CDR3 proteins give one entry, which carries the most common genes and DNA. Within this sample are around 310,000 distinct CDR3 sequences, with over 3.5% of them counted one time only. The top ten constitute roughly 21% of the sample. The label giving this sample's treatment or condition can be read as: live attenuated yellow fever vaccine strain. This specimen was PBMCs, taken 15 days after the yellow fever booster vaccination. The origin of the receptors is a man aged 18 to 30 who received the YFV17D yellow fever vaccine.

CDR3: CATSRVTGAGIGSGANVLTF. DNA of the CDR3: TGTGCCACCAGCAGAGTGACGGGGGCAGGGATCGGCTCTGGGGCCAACGTCCTGACTTTC. The chain has TRBV15 and TRBJ2-6, with D perhaps assigned TRBD1 or TRBD2 (6 bases each). Germline CDR1 reads LNHNV; CDR2 reads YYDKDF (reference sequence). Trimming removed 1 base from V and 0 bases from J, with 19 bases in between. The CDR3 has 20 amino acids.

This clonotype was detected ten times or more. The chain couples TRBV25-1 to TRBJ2-1; no clear D gene. Germline V lookup: CDR1 MGHDK, CDR2 SYGVNS. Trimming shortened V by 2 bases and J by 5 bases, and 13 bases separated the two germline ends. The CDR3 sequence is 15 residues long. Here the CDR3 reads CASSEDRFPNNEQFF. The CDR3 nucleotides read TGTGCCAGCAGTGAAGATCGGTTTCCCAACAATGAGCAGTTCTTC.

The CDR3 DNA sequence: TGCAGTGCTAGAGGAGTCGGCGGGGGGGCTAGTCCCCAGTACTTC. The encoded protein is CSARGVGGGASPQYF. The chain employs TRBV20-1 and TRBJ2-5; 9 bases fit TRBD2. V shed 1 base and J 9 bases; nucleotides not matched to a gene: 12. CDR3 length: 15 amino acids. Per the germline V gene, CDR1 is DFQATT and CDR2 is SNEGSKA (reference sequence).

This clonotype has a count of ten or more. The V and J genes are TRBV18 and TRBJ2-5, with D perhaps TRBD2 (5 bases). Germline V gene data show CDR1 as KGHSH and CDR2 as LQKENI. The V and J ends lost 0 bases and 5 bases respectively, with 13 bases between them. The CDR3 runs to 15 residues. CDR3 protein: CASSPPMTGMETQYF. The CDR3 region has the DNA TGTGCCAGCTCACCACCGATGACGGGGATGGAGACCCAGTACTTC.

The chain couples TRBV5-1 to TRBJ1-2; a possible D gene is TRBD1 (5 bases). V lost 0 bases and J lost 6, with 9 bases in between. The V gene's germline CDR1 is SGHRS and CDR2 YFSETQ. The CDR3 has 13 amino acids. The CDR3 reads CASSLEGGDGYTF. DNA for the CDR3: TGCGCCAGCAGCTTGGAAGGAGGGGATGGCTACACCTTC.

In this sample, this clonotype turned up a few times. This chain connects TRBV9 to TRBJ2-2, with TRBD1 identical over 11 bases. Germline V lookup: CDR1 SGDLS, CDR2 YYNGEE. The CDR3 sequence is 16 residues long. After removal of 5 bases from V and 4 bases from J, the junction contained 7 bases not matched to a gene. The DNA of the CDR3 is TGTGCCAGCAGTCAAGCCGGGACAGGGGGCACCGGGGAGCTGTTTTTT. Its protein is CASSQAGTGGTGELFF.

This clonotype appeared a few times. The chain recombines TRBV4-2 with TRBJ2-7, with 7 bases aligning to TRBD1. The V and J ends lost 1 base and 5 bases, in that order; junction bases with no gene match: 5. This CDR3 is built from 14 residues. Looked up from germline, CDR1 is LGHNA and CDR2 is YNFKEQ. CDR3 region: CASSQATGIHEQYF. The CDR3 DNA follows: TGTGCCAGCAGCCAAGCGACAGGGATCCACGAGCAGTACTTC.

V usage is TRBV2 and J usage is TRBJ2-7; D not resolved. Germline CDR1 and CDR2: SNHLY and FYNNEI. CDR3 length equals 13 residues. Trimming took off 7 bases at V and 5 bases at J, with 15 bases between the two ends. Written as DNA, the CDR3 is TGTGCCAGCAACGGGCCTTCTTCCCACGAGCAGTACTTC. This translates into CASNGPSSHEQYF.

This clonotype was detected ten times or more. The chain combines TRBV27 with TRBJ2-7; D uncertain. This CDR3 has 11 amino acids. V lost 5 bases to trimming and J lost 6 bases, with 8 bases between them. The V gene's germline CDR1 is MNHEY and CDR2 SMNVEV (reference sequence). CDR3 sequence reads: CASSSSGEQYF. The DNA for the CDR3 is TGTGCCAGCAGTAGTTCTGGCGAGCAGTACTTC.

The chain joins TRBV29-1 to TRBJ1-2; the D gene is possibly TRBD1 (5 bases). Per germline, CDR1 SQVTM and CDR2 ANQGSEA. The CDR3 runs to 12 residues. V lost 0 bases and J 13 bases, leaving 15 bases between the germline ends. CDR3 loop: CSVEDLGGNPTF. CDR3 bases: TGCAGCGTTGAAGATCTTGGGGGAAACCCCACCTTC.

This chain joins TRBV7-2 and TRBJ1-2; D is undetermined. Germline lookup yields CDR1 SGHTA and CDR2 FQGNSA. V was trimmed by 0 bases and J by 5 bases, leaving 13 bases between them. The CDR3 runs to 15 residues. This CDR3 reads CASSLARGLEYGYTF. CDR3 sequence (DNA): TGTGCCAGCAGCTTAGCGCGAGGGCTTGAATATGGCTACACCTTC. The full variable domain, its missing parts supplied by reference TRBV7-2 and TRBJ1-2, is GAGVSQSPSNKVTEKGKDVELRCDPISGHTALYWYRQSLGQGLEFLIYFQGNSAPDKSGLPSDRFSAERTGGSVSTLTIQRTQQEDSAVYLCASSLARGLEYGYTFGSGTRLTVV.

Many counts were recorded for this clonotype. J is TRBJ2-3 and V is TRBV6-5, with 8 positions matching TRBD2. V shed 6 bases, J shed 0 bases, and the junction held 5 bases outside the gene matches. This CDR3 region has 15 residues. In germline, CDR1 is MNHEY, CDR2 SVGAGI. Here the CDR3 DNA reads TGTGCCAGCAGCCAAGCGGGGGACAGCACAGATACGCAGTATTTT. Protein product: CASSQAGDSTDTQYF.

This clonotype was picked up many times. The genes are TRBV7-9 and TRBJ2-7; possibly TRBD1 for D (6 bases). In germline, CDR1 is SEHNR, CDR2 FQNEAQ (reference sequence). The V end was cut by 3 bases, the J end by 12 bases, with 18 bases between. The CDR3 loop spans 13 amino acids. The CDR3 nucleotides are TGTGCCAGCAGCTTTGACTCCGGACAGAGGCCGTACTTC. As protein: CASSFDSGQRPYF.

In this sample, this clonotype turned up a few times. The chain joins TRBV29-1 to TRBJ1-5; 8 nucleotides align to TRBD1. The CDR3 consists of 14 residues. V was clipped by 6 bases and J by 1 base; unmatched bases: 5. The V gene's germline CDR1 is SQVTM and CDR2 ANQGSEA. The DNA of the CDR3 is TGCAGCGTCGACAGGGGACGAAGCAATCAGCCCCAGCATTTT. Residues: CSVDRGRSNQPQHF.

This clonotype was picked up a small number of times. The CDR3, as DNA: TGTGCCAGCAGCGTAGGAGGGGGGGGCGGAGATACGCAGTATTTT. Translated: CASSVGGGGGDTQYF. J is TRBJ2-3 and V is TRBV9, with D tentatively TRBD2 (7 bases). Germline V lookup: CDR1 SGDLS, CDR2 YYNGEE. V dropped 0 bases and J dropped 5 bases, with 13 bases sitting between them. This CDR3 has 15 amino acids.

V and J are TRBV4-2 and TRBJ1-3; TRBD1 agrees at 8 bases. J lost 4 bases, V lost 0 bases, and 11 bases had no gene match. Germline V gene lookup returns CDR1 LGHNA and CDR2 YNFKEQ. This CDR3 region has 18 residues. The CDR3 coding sequence is TGTGCCAGCAGCCAAGACGGACAGGGAGCCCTCGCGGGAAACACCATATATTTT. Encoded protein: CASSQDGQGALAGNTIYF.